A single T cell receptor (beta chain) is shown here with its context. In assigning cohorts, the study relied on participant-reported clinical history. Assay: immunoSEQ multiplex PCR; the TCRdb copy retains only in-frame clones and omits some. This table holds under 150,000 clones, 84% found once. The source of the sample is a study of blood T cell repertoires in COVID-19. About the research overall: Collection of acute and convalescent COVID-19 samples took place in the United States, Italy and Spain.

The trim removed 4 bases at V and 0 bases at J, leaving 5 bases unmatched. This CDR3 comprises 16 residues. The germline V gene encodes CDR1 SGDLS and CDR2 YYNGEE. The TCR sequence derives from a man aged 50-60 years in a cohort exposed to, infected with or recovered from COVID-19 (not recorded which). The sample was PBMCs or T cells enriched from blood (not recorded which). V and J are TRBV9 and TRBJ1-4, with 8 bases identical to TRBD1. For the CDR3, the DNA is TGTGCCAGCAGCAACGGACAGGGAACAACTAATGAAAAACTGTTTTTT. It is translated as CASSNGQGTTNEKLFF.